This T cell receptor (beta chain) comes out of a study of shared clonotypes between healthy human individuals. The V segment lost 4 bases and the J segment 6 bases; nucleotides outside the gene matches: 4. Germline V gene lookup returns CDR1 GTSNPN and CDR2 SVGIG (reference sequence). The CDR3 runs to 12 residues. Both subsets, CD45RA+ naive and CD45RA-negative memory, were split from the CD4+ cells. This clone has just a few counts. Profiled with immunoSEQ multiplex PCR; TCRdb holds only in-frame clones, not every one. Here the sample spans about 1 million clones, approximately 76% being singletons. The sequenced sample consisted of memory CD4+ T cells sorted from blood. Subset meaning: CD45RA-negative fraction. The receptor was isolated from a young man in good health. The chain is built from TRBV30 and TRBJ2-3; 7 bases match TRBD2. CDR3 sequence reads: CAWKKLADTQYF. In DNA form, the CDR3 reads TGTGCCTGGAAGAAACTAGCGGATACGCAGTATTTT.